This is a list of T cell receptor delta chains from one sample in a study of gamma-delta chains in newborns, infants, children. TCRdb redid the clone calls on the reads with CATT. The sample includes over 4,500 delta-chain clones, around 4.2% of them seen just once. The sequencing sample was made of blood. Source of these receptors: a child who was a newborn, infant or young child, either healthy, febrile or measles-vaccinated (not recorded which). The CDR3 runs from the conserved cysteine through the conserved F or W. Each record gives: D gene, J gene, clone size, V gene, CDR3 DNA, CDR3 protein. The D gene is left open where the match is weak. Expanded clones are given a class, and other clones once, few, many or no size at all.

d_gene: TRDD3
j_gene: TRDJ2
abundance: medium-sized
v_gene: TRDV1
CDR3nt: TGTGCTCTTGGGGAACTGGGGGACTGGGGGACCCCTTTGACAGCACAACTCTTCTTT
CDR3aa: CALGELGDWGTPLTAQLFF

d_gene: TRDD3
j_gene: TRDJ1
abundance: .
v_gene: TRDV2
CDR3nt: TGCGCCTGTGACACCGGGGGATACGATAAACACATCTTT
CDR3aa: CACDTGGYDKHIF

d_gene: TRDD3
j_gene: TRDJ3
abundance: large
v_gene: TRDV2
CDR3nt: TGTGCCTGTGACACCGGCAAACTGGGGGAGAGCTCCTGGGACACCCGACAGATGTTTTTC
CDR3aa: CACDTGKLGESSWDTRQMFF

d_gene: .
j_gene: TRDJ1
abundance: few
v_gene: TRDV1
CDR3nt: TGTGCTCTTGGGTTGGGGGGTACCCTCCGGTACACCGATAAACTCATCTTT
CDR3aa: CALGLGGTLRYTDKLIF

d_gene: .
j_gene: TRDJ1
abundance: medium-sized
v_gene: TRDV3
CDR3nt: TGTGCCTCCATTAGGGCTAGCGGTAAACTCATCTTT
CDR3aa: CASIRASGKLIF

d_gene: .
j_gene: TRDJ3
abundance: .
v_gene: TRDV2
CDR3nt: TGTGCCTGTGACACTGGGGAATACGTCCCCTGGGACACCCGACAGATGTTTTTC
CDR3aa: CACDTGEYVPWDTRQMFF

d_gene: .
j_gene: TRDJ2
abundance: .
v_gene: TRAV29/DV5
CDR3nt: TGTGCCGAAAGCGCGAATCTACTGGGTGATCCGCCAGCACAACTCTTCTTT
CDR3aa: CAESANLLGDPPAQLFF

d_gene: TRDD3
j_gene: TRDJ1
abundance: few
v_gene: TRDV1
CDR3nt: TGTGCTCTTGGCCCTAACACCCGAGGCTGGGGGATACTCGATCTCGACGATAAACTCATCTTT
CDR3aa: CALGPNTRGWGILDLDDKLIF

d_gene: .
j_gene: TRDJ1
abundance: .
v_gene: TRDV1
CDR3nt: TGTGCTCTTGGGGAGCTCTACGAGTTGCCATCGTACACCGATAAACTCATCTTT
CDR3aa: CALGELYELPSYTDKLIF

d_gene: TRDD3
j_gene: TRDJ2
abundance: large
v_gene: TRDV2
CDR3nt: TGTGCCTGTGACACCCCCCTACTGGGGGATTTGACAGCACAACTCTTCTTT
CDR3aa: CACDTPLLGDLTAQLFF

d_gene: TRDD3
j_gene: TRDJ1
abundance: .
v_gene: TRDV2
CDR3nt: TGTGCCTGTGACACTGGGGGATCCGCCGCCGATAACCTCATCTTT
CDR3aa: CACDTGGSAADNLIF

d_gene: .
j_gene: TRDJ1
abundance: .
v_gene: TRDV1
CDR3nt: TGTGCTCTCGGGGAGCCCTACGAGTTGCCGTCGTACATCGATAAACTCATCTTT
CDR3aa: CALGEPYELPSYIDKLIF

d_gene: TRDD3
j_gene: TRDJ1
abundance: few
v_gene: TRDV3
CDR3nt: TGTGCCTCCGGGACTGGGGGATACGCGTACACCGATAAACTCATCTTT
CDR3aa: CASGTGGYAYTDKLIF

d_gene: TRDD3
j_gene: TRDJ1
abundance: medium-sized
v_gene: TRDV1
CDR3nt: TGTGCTCTTGGGGAAATACCCTTACTGGGGGACACGTACACCGATAAACTCATCTTT
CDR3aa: CALGEIPLLGDTYTDKLIF

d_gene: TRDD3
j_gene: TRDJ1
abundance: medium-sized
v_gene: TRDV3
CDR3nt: TGTGCCTACTGCGACCCGGGGGATAGGTCCGATAAACTCATCTTT
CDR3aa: CAYCDPGDRSDKLIF

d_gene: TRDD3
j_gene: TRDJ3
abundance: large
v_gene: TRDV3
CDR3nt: TGTGCCTCCGGACTGGGGGGGTCCTGGGACACCCGACAGATGTTTTTC
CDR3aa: CASGLGGSWDTRQMFF

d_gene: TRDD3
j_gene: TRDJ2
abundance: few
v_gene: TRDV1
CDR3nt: TGTGCTCTTGGGGATCCCTTCCTACTGGGGGATACAGCGCAACTCTTCTTC
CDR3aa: CALGDPFLLGDTAQLFF

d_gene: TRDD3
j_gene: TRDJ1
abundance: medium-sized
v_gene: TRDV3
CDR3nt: TGTGCCTTTATAGTACGAGGGCAACACTGGGGGATACGATCTCCCTACACCGATAAACTCATCTTT
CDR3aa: CAFIVRGQHWGIRSPYTDKLIF

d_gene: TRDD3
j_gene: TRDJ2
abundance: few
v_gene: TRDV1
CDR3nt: TGTGCTCTTGGGGAAGCCTGGGATACGGCAGCACAACTCTTCTTT
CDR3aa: CALGEAWDTAAQLFF

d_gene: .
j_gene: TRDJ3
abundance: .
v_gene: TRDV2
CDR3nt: TGTGCCTGTGACACCGGGTCGCCCGGGGTGAGACTTTACTCCTGGGACACCCGACAGATGTTTTTC
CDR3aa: CACDTGSPGVRLYSWDTRQMFF

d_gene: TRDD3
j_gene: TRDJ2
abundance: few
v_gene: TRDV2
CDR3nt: TGTGCCTGTGACACTATCACTGGGGGATACGGGGCAGCACAACTCTTCTTT
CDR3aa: CACDTITGGYGAAQLFF

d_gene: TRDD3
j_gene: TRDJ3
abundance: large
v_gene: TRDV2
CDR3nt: TGTGCCTGTGACGTACTGGGGGATAGCTCCTGGGACACCCGACAGATGTTTTTC
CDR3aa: CACDVLGDSSWDTRQMFF

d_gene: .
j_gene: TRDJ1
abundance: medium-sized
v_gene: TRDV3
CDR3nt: TGTGCCTTCGCATCCCGCATGGCCCTGCCTTACACCGATAAACTCATCTTT
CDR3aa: CAFASRMALPYTDKLIF

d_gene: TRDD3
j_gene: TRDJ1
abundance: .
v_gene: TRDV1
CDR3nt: TGTGCTCCTGGGTTTCTTCTACTGGGGGATATCCCCCCGTACACCGATAAACTCATCTTT
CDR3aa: CAPGFLLLGDIPPYTDKLIF

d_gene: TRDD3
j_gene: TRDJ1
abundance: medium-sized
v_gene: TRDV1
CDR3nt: TGTGCTCTTGGGGAACGGATCCTTCGCTATTCTGGGGGATACACCGATAAACTCATCTTT
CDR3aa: CALGERILRYSGGYTDKLIF